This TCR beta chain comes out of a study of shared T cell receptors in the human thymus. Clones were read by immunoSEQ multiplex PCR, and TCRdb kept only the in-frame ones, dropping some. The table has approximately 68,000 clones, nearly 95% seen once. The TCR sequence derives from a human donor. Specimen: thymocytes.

CDR3 nucleotide sequence: TGTGCCAGCAGCTTGAACGCGACTAGGCCAATCGGTTTCTCCTACGAGCAGTACTTC. Encoded protein: CASSLNATRPIGFSYEQYF. The gene calls are TRBV5-4 and TRBJ2-7; a possible D gene is TRBD2 (6 bases). Germline V gene lookup returns CDR1 SGHNT and CDR2 YYREEE (reference sequence). Trimming took 1 base from V and 0 from J, leaving 23 bases between them. The CDR3 totals 19 residues.